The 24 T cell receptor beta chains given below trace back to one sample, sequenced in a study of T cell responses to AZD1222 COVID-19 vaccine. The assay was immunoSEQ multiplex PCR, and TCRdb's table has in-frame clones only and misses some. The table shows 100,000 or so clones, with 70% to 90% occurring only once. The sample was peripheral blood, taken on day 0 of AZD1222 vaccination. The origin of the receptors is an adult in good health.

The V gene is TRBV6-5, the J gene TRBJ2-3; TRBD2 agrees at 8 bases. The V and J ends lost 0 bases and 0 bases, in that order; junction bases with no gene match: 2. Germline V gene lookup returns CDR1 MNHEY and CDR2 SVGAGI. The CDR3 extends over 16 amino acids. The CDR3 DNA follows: TGTGCCAGCAGTTACTCTCCGGGGGGGAGCACAGATACGCAGTATTTT. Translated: CASSYSPGGSTDTQYF.

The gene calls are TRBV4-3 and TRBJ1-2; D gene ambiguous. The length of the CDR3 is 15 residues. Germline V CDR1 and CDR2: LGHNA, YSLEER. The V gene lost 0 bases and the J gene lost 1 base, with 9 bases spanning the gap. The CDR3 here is CASSQDGWNNYGYTF. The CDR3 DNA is TGCGCCAGCAGCCAAGATGGCTGGAATAACTATGGCTACACCTTC.

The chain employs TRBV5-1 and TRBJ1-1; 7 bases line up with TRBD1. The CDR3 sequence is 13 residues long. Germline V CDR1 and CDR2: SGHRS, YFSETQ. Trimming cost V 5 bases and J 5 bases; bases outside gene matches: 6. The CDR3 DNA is TGCGCCAGCAGAAGGGGGCTGGGAACTGAAGCTTTCTTT. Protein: CASRRGLGTEAFF.

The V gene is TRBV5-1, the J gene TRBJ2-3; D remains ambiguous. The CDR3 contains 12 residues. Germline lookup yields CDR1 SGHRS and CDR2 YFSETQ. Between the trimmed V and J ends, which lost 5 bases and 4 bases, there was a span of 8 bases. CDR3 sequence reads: CASRRYPDTQYF. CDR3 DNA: TGCGCCAGCAGGAGGTATCCAGATACGCAGTATTTT. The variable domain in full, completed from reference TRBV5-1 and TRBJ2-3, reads KAGVTQTPRYLIKTRGQQVTLSCSPISGHRSVSWYQQTPGQGLQFLFEYFSETQRNKGNFPGRFSGRQFSNSRSEMNVSTLELGDSALYLCASRRYPDTQYFGPGTRLTVL.

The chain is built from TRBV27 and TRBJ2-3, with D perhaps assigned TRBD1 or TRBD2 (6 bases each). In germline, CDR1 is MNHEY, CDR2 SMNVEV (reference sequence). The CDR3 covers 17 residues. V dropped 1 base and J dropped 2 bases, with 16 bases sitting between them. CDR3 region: CASSLWPGGSHTDTQYF. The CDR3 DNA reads TGTGCCAGCAGTTTATGGCCCGGGGGCTCTCACACAGATACGCAGTATTTT.

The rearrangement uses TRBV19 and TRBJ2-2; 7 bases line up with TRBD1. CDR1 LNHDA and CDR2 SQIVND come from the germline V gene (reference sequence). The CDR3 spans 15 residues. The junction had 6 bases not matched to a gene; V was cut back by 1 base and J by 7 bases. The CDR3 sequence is CASSIGQGWNGELFF. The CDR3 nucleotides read TGTGCCAGTAGTATAGGACAGGGATGGAACGGGGAGCTGTTTTTT.

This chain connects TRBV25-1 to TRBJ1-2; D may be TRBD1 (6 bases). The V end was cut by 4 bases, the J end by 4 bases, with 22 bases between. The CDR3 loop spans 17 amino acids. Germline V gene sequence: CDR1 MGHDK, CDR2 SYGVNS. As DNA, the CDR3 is TGTGCCAGCAGTGCGCGAGACGGGCCGGGGGGGGCCTATGGCTACACCTTC. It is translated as CASSARDGPGGAYGYTF.

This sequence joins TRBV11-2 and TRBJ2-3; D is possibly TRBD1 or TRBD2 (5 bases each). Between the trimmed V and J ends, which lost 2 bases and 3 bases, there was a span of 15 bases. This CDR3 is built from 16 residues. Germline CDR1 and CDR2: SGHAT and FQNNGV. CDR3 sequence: CASSLFGREGTDTQYF. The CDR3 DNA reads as TGTGCCAGCAGCTTATTCGGTCGCGAGGGGACAGATACGCAGTATTTT.

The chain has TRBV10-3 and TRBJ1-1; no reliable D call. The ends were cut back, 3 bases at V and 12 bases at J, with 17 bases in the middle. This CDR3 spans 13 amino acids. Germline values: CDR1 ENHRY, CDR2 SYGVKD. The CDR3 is CAISESGGGMTFF. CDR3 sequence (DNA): TGTGCCATCAGTGAATCGGGTGGCGGGATGACTTTCTTT.

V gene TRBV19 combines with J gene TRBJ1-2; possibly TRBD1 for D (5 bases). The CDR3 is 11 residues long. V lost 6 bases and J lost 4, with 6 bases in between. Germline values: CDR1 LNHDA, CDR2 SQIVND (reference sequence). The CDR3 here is CASSQGYGYTF. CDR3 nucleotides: TGTGCCAGTAGCCAGGGCTATGGCTACACCTTC. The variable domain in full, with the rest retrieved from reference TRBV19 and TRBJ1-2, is DGGITQSPKYLFRKEGQNVTLSCEQNLNHDAMYWYRQDPGQGLRLIYYSQIVNDFQKGDIAEGYSVSREKKESFPLTVTSAQKNPTAFYLCASSQGYGYTFGSGTRLTVV.

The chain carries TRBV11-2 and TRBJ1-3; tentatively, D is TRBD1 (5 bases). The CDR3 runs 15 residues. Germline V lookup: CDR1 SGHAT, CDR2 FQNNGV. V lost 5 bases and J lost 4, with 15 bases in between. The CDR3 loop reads CASSGVRVSGNTIYF. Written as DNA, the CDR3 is TGTGCCAGCAGCGGCGTCAGGGTGTCAGGAAACACCATATATTTT.

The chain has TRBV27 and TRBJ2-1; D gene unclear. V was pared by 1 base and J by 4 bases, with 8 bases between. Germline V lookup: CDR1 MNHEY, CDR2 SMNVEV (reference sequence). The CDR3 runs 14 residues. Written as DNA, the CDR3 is TGTGCCAGCAGTTTATTAGGGCTTTACAATGAGCAGTTCTTC. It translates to CASSLLGLYNEQFF.

The CDR3 reads CASSQDLRVNQHF. CDR3 sequence (DNA): TGCGCCAGCAGCCAAGACTTACGGGTGAACCAGCATTTT. The rearrangement links TRBV4-1 to TRBJ1-5; no reliable D call. The length of the CDR3 is 13 residues. The V gene's germline CDR1 is MGHRA and CDR2 YSYEKL. The germline V and J ends were trimmed by 0 bases and 12 bases, with 12 bases remaining between them.

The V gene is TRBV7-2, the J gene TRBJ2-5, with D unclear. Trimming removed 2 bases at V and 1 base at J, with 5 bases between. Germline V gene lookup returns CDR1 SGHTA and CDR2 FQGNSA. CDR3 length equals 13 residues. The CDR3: CASSLYTQETQYF. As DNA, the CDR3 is TGTGCCAGCAGCTTATATACCCAAGAGACCCAGTACTTC. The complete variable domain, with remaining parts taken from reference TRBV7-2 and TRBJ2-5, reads GAGVSQSPSNKVTEKGKDVELRCDPISGHTALYWYRQSLGQGLEFLIYFQGNSAPDKSGLPSDRFSAERTGGSVSTLTIQRTQQEDSAVYLCASSLYTQETQYFGPGTRLLVL.

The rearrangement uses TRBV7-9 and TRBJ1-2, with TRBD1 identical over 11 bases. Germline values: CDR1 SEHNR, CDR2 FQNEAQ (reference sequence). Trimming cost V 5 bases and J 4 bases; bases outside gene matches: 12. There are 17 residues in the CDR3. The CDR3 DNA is TGTGCCAGCAGCCGACGGGACAGGGGGAGGTGGGGCTATGGCTACACCTTC. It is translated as CASSRRDRGRWGYGYTF.

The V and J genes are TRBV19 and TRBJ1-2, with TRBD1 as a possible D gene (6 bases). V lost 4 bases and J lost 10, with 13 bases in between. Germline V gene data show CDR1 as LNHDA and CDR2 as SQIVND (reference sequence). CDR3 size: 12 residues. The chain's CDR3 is CASSKGPGHYTF. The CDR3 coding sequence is TGTGCCAGTAGTAAAGGGCCGGGACACTACACCTTC.

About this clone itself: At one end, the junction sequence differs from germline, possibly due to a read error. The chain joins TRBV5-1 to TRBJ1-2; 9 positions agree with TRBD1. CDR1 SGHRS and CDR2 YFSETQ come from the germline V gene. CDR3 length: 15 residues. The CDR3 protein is CASSLVGQGYDGYTF. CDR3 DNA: TGTGCCAGCAGCTTGGTGGGACAGGGATATGATGGCTACACCTTC.

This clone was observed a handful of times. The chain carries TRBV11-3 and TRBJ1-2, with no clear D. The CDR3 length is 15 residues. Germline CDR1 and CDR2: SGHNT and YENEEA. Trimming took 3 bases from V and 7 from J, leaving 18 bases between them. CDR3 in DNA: TGTGCCAGCAGCTTCTGGTCGGAGGTCGTCCGTGGCTACACCTTC. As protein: CASSFWSEVVRGYTF.

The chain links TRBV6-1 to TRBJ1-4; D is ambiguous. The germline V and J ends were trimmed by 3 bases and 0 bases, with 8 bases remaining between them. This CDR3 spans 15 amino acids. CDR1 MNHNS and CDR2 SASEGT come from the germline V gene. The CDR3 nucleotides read TGTGCCAGCAGTGACCCTACGGCAACTAATGAAAAACTGTTTTTT. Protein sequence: CASSDPTATNEKLFF.

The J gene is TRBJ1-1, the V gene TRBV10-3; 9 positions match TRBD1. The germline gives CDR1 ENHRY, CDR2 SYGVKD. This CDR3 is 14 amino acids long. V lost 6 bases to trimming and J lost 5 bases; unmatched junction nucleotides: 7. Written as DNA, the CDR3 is TGTGCCATCAGAGGAGGACAGGGGACAACTGAAGCTTTCTTT. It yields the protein CAIRGGQGTTEAFF.

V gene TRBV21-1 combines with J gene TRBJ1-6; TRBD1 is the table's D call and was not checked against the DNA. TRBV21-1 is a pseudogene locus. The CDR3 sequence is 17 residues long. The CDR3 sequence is CASSSTDRDSYNSPLHF. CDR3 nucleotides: TGTGCCAGCAGCTCCACGGACAGGGACTCCTATAATTCACCCCTCCACTTT.

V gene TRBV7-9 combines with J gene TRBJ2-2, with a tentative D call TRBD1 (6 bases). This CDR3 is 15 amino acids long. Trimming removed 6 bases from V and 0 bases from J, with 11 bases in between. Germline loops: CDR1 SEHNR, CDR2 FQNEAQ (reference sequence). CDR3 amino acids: CASRITGSNTGELFF. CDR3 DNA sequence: TGTGCCAGCAGAATCACAGGGTCGAACACCGGGGAGCTGTTTTTT.

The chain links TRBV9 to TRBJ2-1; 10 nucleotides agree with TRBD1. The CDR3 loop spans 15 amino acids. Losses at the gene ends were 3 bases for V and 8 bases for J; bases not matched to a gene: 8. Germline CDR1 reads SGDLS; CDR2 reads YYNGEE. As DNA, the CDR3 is TGTGCCAGCAGCGAAGGACAGGGGGGCCGGTATGAGCAGTTCTTC. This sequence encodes CASSEGQGGRYEQFF.

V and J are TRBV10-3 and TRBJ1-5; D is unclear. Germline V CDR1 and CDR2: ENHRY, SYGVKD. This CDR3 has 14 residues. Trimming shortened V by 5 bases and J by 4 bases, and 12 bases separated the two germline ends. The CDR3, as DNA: TGTGCCATCAGTTCAAGGGTAGCAAATCAGCCCCAGCATTTT. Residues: CAISSRVANQPQHF.